Below are 18 T cell receptor beta chains sequenced from a single sample in a study of T cell clonality in common variable immunodeficiency. Clones were sequenced by immunoSEQ multiplex PCR, and TCRdb holds only the in-frame ones, with some missing. The sample counts tens of thousands of clones, none seen once; the ten largest own 10% to 15%. Sequencing was performed on peripheral blood mononuclear cells. The receptors come from a person between 18 and 69 years old in good health.

This clone was counted at least ten times. The CDR3 goes on 3 residues after the read ends, and that part is filled in from the germline J gene. The chain uses TRBV11-2 and TRBJ2-3; TRBD2 is a possible D gene (5 bases). The germline CDR1 and CDR2 sequences are SGHAT and FQNNGV. The CDR3 has 13 residues. Trimming stripped 6 bases from V and 1 base from J, with 8 bases between. Partial CDR3 DNA: TGTGCCAGCAGTCCGAGGGGCACAGATACG. Translated: CASSPRGTDT. The complete CDR3 protein is CASSPRGTDTQYF.

This clone was found a few times. The observed sequence ends 3 residues before the CDR3 terminus, with the missing tail filled in from the germline J gene. J is TRBJ2-4 and V is TRBV30; 9 nucleotides align to TRBD1. The germline CDR1 and CDR2 sequences are GTSNPN and SVGIG (reference sequence). The length of the CDR3 is 15 residues. The DNA read from the CDR3 is TGTGCCTGGGATGGACCCGGGACAGGGAATTACGGT. Protein sequence: CAWDGPGTGNYG. The full CDR3 reads CAWDGPGTGNYGQYF.

This clone has only a few counts. A read error may be the cause here, since a much bigger clone is one base away. The read terminates 3 residues before the CDR3 end, so the remaining end is supplied by the germline J gene. The chain uses TRBV7-3 and TRBJ2-3; D uncertain. Germline lookup yields CDR1 SGHTA and CDR2 FQGTGA. The CDR3 has 13 amino acids. Between the trimmed V and J ends, which lost 3 bases and 1 base, there was a span of 5 bases. The CDR3 sequence: CASSFTGTDTQYF. The sequenced part of the CDR3 DNA is TGTGCCAGCAGCTTCACTGGCACAGATACG.

This clone has a count of ten or more. Sequencing ends 3 residues short of the CDR3 end; the germline J gene provides the rest. The genes are TRBV2 and TRBJ1-1, with D maybe TRBD1 (6 bases). The ends were cut back, 8 bases at V and 5 bases at J, with 21 bases in the middle. The CDR3 contains 15 residues. CDR1 is SNHLY, CDR2 FYNNEI, per germline. CDR3 amino acids: CASFSNRVEWTEAFF. The covered CDR3 bases are TGTGCCAGCTTCTCTAACAGGGTGGAGTGGACTGAA. The full variable domain, its missing parts supplied by reference TRBV2 and TRBJ1-1, is EPEVTQTPSHQVTQMGQEVILRCVPISNHLYFYWYRQILGQKVEFLVSFYNNEISEKSEIFDDQFSVERPDGSNFTLKIRSTKLEDSAMYFCASFSNRVEWTEAFFGQGTRLTVV.

A few counts support this clone. The CDR3 DNA, read in part, is TGCAGTGCTAGAGTCTCGGACTACAGCTATAGCAATCAGCCC. Its protein is CSARVSDYSYSNQP. The CDR3 as a whole reads CSARVSDYSYSNQPQHF. The rearrangement uses TRBV20-1 and TRBJ1-5; unclear D gene. The CDR3 end falls 3 residues outside the read, so it is completed with the germline J gene. There are 17 residues in the CDR3. V was clipped by 1 base and J by 0 bases, with 16 bases between them. Germline CDR1 reads DFQATT; CDR2 reads SNEGSKA (reference sequence).

This clone was seen many times. The read finishes 3 residues shy of the CDR3 end, and the germline J gene is used to complete it. The chain combines TRBV7-6 with TRBJ1-2, with unresolved D. Trimming removed 4 bases at V and 4 bases at J, with 10 bases between. Germline values: CDR1 SGHVS, CDR2 FNYEAQ. The CDR3 length is 13 residues. CDR3 protein: CASSSTRGYGYTF. The CDR3 DNA, read in part, is TGTGCCAGCAGCTCGACGCGGGGCTATGGC.

This clone has at least ten counts. The CDR3 loop reads CASSFRGYRREKLFF. Partial CDR3 DNA: TGCGCCAGCAGCTTTCGTGGTTACCGAAGGGAAAAA. V usage is TRBV5-1 and J usage is TRBJ1-4; no reliable D call. The CDR3 is cut off 3 residues early in the read; its end comes from the germline J gene. V lost 2 bases, J lost 8 bases, and 16 bases lay in between. Germline CDR1 SGHRS, CDR2 YFSETQ. The CDR3 has 15 amino acids.

This clone was seen at least ten times. From the germline J gene comes the end of the CDR3, since the read stops 3 residues before it. The V and J genes are TRBV19 and TRBJ2-4; TRBD1 agrees at 9 bases. CDR1 is LNHDA and CDR2 is SQIVND in the germline V gene (reference sequence). The J segment lost 6 bases and the V segment lost 6 bases, leaving 6 bases of the junction unmatched. The CDR3 is 14 residues long. The CDR3 region is CASRRRDRANIQYF. Incomplete CDR3 DNA: TGTGCCAGTAGGCGGAGGGACAGGGCAAACATT.

There are many counts of this clone. The CDR3 extends 3 residues past the end of the read, so its final part is completed from the germline J gene. The chain joins TRBV5-1 to TRBJ1-6, with TRBD1 identical over 9 bases. The CDR3 length is 15 residues. Germline V lookup: CDR1 SGHRS, CDR2 YFSETQ. The ends lost 4 bases at V and 5 bases at J; junction bases unmatched: 4. Incomplete CDR3 DNA: TGCGCCAGCAGCATATGGACAGGGGATAATTCACCC. This sequence encodes CASSIWTGDNSP. The whole CDR3 region reads CASSIWTGDNSPLHF.

This clone was detected many times. The CDR3 end is not reached by the read, which stops 3 residues before it; the germline J gene fills it in. The chain uses TRBV7-1 and TRBJ2-1, with 11 bases matching TRBD2. TRBV7-1 is designated an ORF whose function remains uncertain. After removal of 3 bases from V and 0 bases from J, the junction contained 13 bases not matched to a gene. CDR3 length equals 20 residues. The CDR3 here is CASSSSSGGPQLGSYNEQFF. Incomplete CDR3 DNA: TGTGCCAGCAGCTCCTCTAGCGGGGGGCCCCAGCTGGGCTCCTACAATGAG.

This clone occurred many times. The read stops 3 residues short of the end of the CDR3; the missing end is completed from the germline J gene. This chain uses TRBV20-1 with TRBJ2-3; tentative D call: TRBD1 (6 bases). The CDR3 spans 11 residues. Per germline, CDR1 DFQATT and CDR2 SNEGSKA (reference sequence). V dropped 6 bases and J dropped 5 bases, with 9 bases sitting between them. CDR3 sequence: CSAEGVDTQYF. CDR3 DNA (partial): TGCAGTGCCGAGGGGGTAGATACG.

In its sample, this clone was seen many times. The sequenced fragment ends 3 residues before the CDR3 boundary, so the rest is inferred from the germline J gene. The chain links TRBV6-2 or TRBV6-3 to TRBJ2-3; D perhaps matches TRBD2 (7 bases). The CDR3 has 15 residues. Trimming took off 4 bases at V and 5 bases at J, with 16 bases between the two ends. Germline loops: CDR1 MNHEY, CDR2 SVGEGT. The CDR3 sequence: CASSLEQGGEDTQYF. The sequenced part of the CDR3 DNA is TGTGCCAGCAGTTTGGAACAGGGAGGGGAAGATACG.

This clone was counted only a few times. The read ends 3 residues early relative to the CDR3; the germline J gene fills the gap. Within the sample, other DNA sequences also encode this same CDR3. The V and J genes are TRBV7-9 and TRBJ2-7; D is unclear. There are 13 residues in the CDR3. CDR1 and CDR2 (germline): SEHNR, FQNEAQ (reference sequence). CDR3 DNA (partial): TGTACGAGGAGCCCGACATTCGGTAACGAG. Its translation: CTRSPTFGNE. The entire CDR3 protein is CTRSPTFGNEQYF.

This clone has ten or more counts. This CDR3 is CASSLSGWNEQFF. The covered CDR3 bases are TGTGCCAGCAGTTTGTCAGGGTGGAATGAG. The rearrangement links TRBV12-3 or TRBV12-4 to TRBJ2-1, with D maybe TRBD1 (5 bases). From the germline J gene comes the end of the CDR3, since the read stops 3 residues before it. This CDR3 is built from 13 residues. V was clipped by 3 bases and J by 7 bases, with 10 bases between them.

As for this clone: The CDR3 is cut off 3 residues early in the read; its end comes from the germline J gene. The chain employs TRBV2 and TRBJ2-7; the D gene is possibly TRBD2 (5 bases). V gave up 5 bases and J gave up 4 bases, with 18 bases separating them. In germline, CDR1 is SNHLY, CDR2 FYNNEI. The CDR3 extends over 15 amino acids. The CDR3 reads CASSTPGENQYEQYF. The CDR3 bases that were read are TGTGCCAGCAGTACGCCCGGGGAAAATCAGTACGAG.

Many counts were recorded for this clone. Coverage ceases 3 residues before the CDR3 finishes, and the germline J gene fills in the end. The rearrangement joins TRBV19 to TRBJ1-1; D is perhaps TRBD1 (5 bases). The germline V gene has CDR1 LNHDA and CDR2 SQIVND (reference sequence). The CDR3 extends over 14 amino acids. The sequenced CDR3 bases are TGTGCCAGTAGTTTACTAGCAGGGCGAAGTGAG. Protein product: CASSLLAGRSE. The CDR3 in full is CASSLLAGRSEAFF.

Many counts were recorded for this clone. The CDR3 goes on 3 residues after the read ends, and that part is filled in from the germline J gene. V usage is TRBV7-9 and J usage is TRBJ2-7; 10 bases are a match to TRBD1. This CDR3 is 15 amino acids long. Germline trimming cut 4 bases from V and 2 bases from J; bases unmatched to any gene: 5. The germline V gene encodes CDR1 SEHNR and CDR2 FQNEAQ (reference sequence). The CDR3 DNA, read in part, is TGTGCCAGCAGCTCCTCGGACAGGGGGACCTACGAG. Protein: CASSSSDRGTYE. The complete CDR3 protein is CASSSSDRGTYEQYF. Variable domain in full (rest from reference TRBV7-9 and TRBJ2-7): DTGVSQNPRHKITKRGQNVTFRCDPISEHNRLYWYRQTLGQGPEFLTYFQNEAQLEKSRLLSDRFSAERPKGSFSTLEIQRTEQGDSAMYLCASSSSDRGTYEQYFGPGTRLTVT.

This clone has a handful of counts. The CDR3 end lies 3 residues beyond the end of the read and is filled in from the germline J gene. The V call is TRBV2, the J call TRBJ1-2, with D possibly matching TRBD1 (5 bases). CDR3 length: 12 amino acids. Trimming shortened V by 4 bases and J by 4 bases, and 7 bases separated the two germline ends. The V gene's germline CDR1 is SNHLY and CDR2 FYNNEI. Incomplete CDR3 DNA: TGTGCCAGCAGTGTGGGGCCCTATGGC. Translated: CASSVGPYG. The entire CDR3 is CASSVGPYGYTF. Looking up the rest from reference TRBV2 and TRBJ1-2 gives the full variable domain: EPEVTQTPSHQVTQMGQEVILRCVPISNHLYFYWYRQILGQKVEFLVSFYNNEISEKSEIFDDQFSVERPDGSNFTLKIRSTKLEDSAMYFCASSVGPYGYTFGSGTRLTVV.